Described below is a single TCR beta chain sequence and its context. The target antigen is unknown. These data are taken from a study of PD-1 blockade in classical Hodgkin lymphoma. Study-level results: Lower baseline TCR diversity was reported for newly diagnosed patients than for healthy donors.

Time point reported: cycle 4 day 1 (C4D1), after more than five weeks of nivolumab. All trial patients relapsed after autologous stem cell transplantation. The data were produced by immunoSEQ multiplex PCR, yet TCRdb's version contains in-frame clones alone and is incomplete. The data hold roughly 64,000 clones, with 91% observed a single time. CDR3 length: 14 amino acids. The germline gives CDR1 SGDLS, CDR2 YYNGEE. The V and J ends lost 3 bases and 5 bases, in that order; junction bases with no gene match: 8. This receptor was obtained from a human donor with classical Hodgkin lymphoma. Sequencing was performed on peripheral blood mononuclear cells (PBMCs), taken before the fourth cycle of nivolumab. V and J are TRBV9 and TRBJ2-7; 7 nucleotides align to TRBD1. The CDR3 DNA reads TGTGCCAGCAGCGCCTCCGGGACAGAAGACGAGCAGTACTTC. Translating gives CASSASGTEDEQYF.